A single sample is the source of the 24 T cell receptor beta chains below, sequenced in a study of response to subunit inactivated influenza vaccine. TCRdb independently ran MiXCR on the RT-PCR reads; one entry per CDR3 protein. Of about 830,000 distinct CDR3 sequences listed, 15% to 20% are singletons. The starting material was PBMCs from blood, obtained about 5 days after vaccination. These receptors came from a man in his fifties or sixties who received an inactivated influenza vaccine.

This clonotype has just a few counts. This rearrangement joins TRBV20-1 to TRBJ2-1; TRBD2 matches at 7 bases. Germline V lookup: CDR1 DFQATT, CDR2 SNEGSKA (reference sequence). V gave up 0 bases and J gave up 2 bases; unmatched junction bases: 7. The CDR3 is made up of 16 amino acids. CDR3 coding DNA: TGCAGTGCTAGAGATACGATGGCGGGGGCCTACAATGAGCAGTTCTTC. Translation: CSARDTMAGAYNEQFF.

This clonotype was found a few times. CDR3 coding DNA: TGCAGCGTTGAATCGACTAGCGGGAGATCACGGAGCGAGCAGTACTTC. Its translation: CSVESTSGRSRSEQYF. The V and J genes are TRBV29-1 and TRBJ2-7; 12 nucleotides align to TRBD2. The V and J ends lost 2 bases and 6 bases, in that order; junction bases with no gene match: 11. In germline, CDR1 is SQVTM, CDR2 ANQGSEA. This CDR3 region has 16 residues.

The chain has TRBV27 and TRBJ2-7, with D possibly matching TRBD1 (6 bases). Trimming removed 8 bases from V and 3 bases from J, with 14 bases in between. From germline, CDR1 is MNHEY and CDR2 SMNVEV (reference sequence). The CDR3 contains 13 residues. Here the CDR3 DNA reads TGTGCCAGCGGTCGACAGGCCCGCTACGAGCAGTACTTC. Protein: CASGRQARYEQYF.

The V and J genes are TRBV20-1 and TRBJ1-2; D may be TRBD1 (5 bases). V was pared by 5 bases and J by 4 bases, with 14 bases between. CDR1 and CDR2 (germline): DFQATT, SNEGSKA (reference sequence). The CDR3 consists of 13 residues. The CDR3 DNA is TGCAGTGCTCCCCGCGGGGCATCCTATGGCTACACCTTC. Residues: CSAPRGASYGYTF.

This clonotype was counted many times. The genes are TRBV12-3 or TRBV12-4 and TRBJ2-1; 11 bases are shared with TRBD2. This CDR3 is 15 amino acids long. The ends lost 1 base at V and 6 bases at J; junction bases unmatched: 2. Here the CDR3 reads CASSLGLAGSNEQFF. For the CDR3, the DNA is TGTGCCAGCAGTTTAGGACTAGCGGGAAGCAATGAGCAGTTCTTC.

This clonotype has more than one count but fewer than ten. The gene calls are TRBV12-3 or TRBV12-4 and TRBJ2-1, with 7 bases identical to TRBD1. The CDR3 is 14 amino acids. Losses at the gene ends were 6 bases for V and 4 bases for J; bases not matched to a gene: 6. The DNA of the CDR3 is TGTGCCAGCAGCCCCGGGACAGTTTACAATGAGCAGTTCTTC. Translation: CASSPGTVYNEQFF.

In its sample, this clonotype was seen a few times. The chain couples TRBV7-2 to TRBJ1-1, with TRBD1 as a possible D gene (6 bases). V dropped 8 bases and J dropped 3 bases, with 13 bases sitting between them. CDR1 is SGHTA and CDR2 is FQGNSA in the germline V gene. This CDR3 is built from 13 residues. CDR3 DNA: TGTGCCAGCTTAATCCGGACAGACACTGAAGCTTTCTTT. It specifies CASLIRTDTEAFF.

This clonotype occurred a few times. The rearrangement links TRBV28 to TRBJ1-1; D perhaps matches TRBD1 (6 bases). The length of the CDR3 is 15 residues. Trimming stripped 5 bases from V and 0 bases from J, with 13 bases between. Germline-derived CDR1 and CDR2 are MDHEN and SYDVKM. The CDR3 here is CASSTPDRLNTEAFF. The DNA of the CDR3 is TGTGCCAGCAGTACACCAGACAGGTTGAACACTGAAGCTTTCTTT.

The V gene is TRBV7-6, the J gene TRBJ2-1; D tentatively fits TRBD1 or TRBD2 (6 bases each). Trimming removed 5 bases from V and 12 bases from J, with 11 bases in between. Looked up from germline, CDR1 is SGHVS and CDR2 is FNYEAQ. The CDR3 runs to 11 residues. The CDR3 sequence: CASSQGGTQFF. CDR3 coding DNA: TGTGCCAGCAGCCAAGGGGGGACGCAGTTCTTC.

There are a few counts of this clonotype. This chain uses TRBV12-5 with TRBJ2-1; TRBD1 matches 7 bases. CDR1 is LGHNT, CDR2 FRNRAP, per germline. V lost 5 bases to trimming and J lost 5 bases; unmatched junction nucleotides: 6. This CDR3 has 14 amino acids. CDR3 sequence (DNA): TGTGCTAGTGGTCCGTACAGGGGTGACAATGAGCAGTTCTTC. This codes for CASGPYRGDNEQFF.

The rearrangement uses TRBV12-3 or TRBV12-4 and TRBJ1-2; D may be TRBD1 (5 bases). With 6 bases removed from V and 5 bases from J, the gap between germline ends came to 16 bases. This CDR3 contains 14 residues. CDR3 residues: CASRPRVWGYGYTF. In DNA, the CDR3 is TGTGCCAGCAGGCCCAGGGTATGGGGTTATGGCTACACCTTC.

This clonotype appeared once. The chain carries TRBV7-9 and TRBJ2-3, with TRBD2 identical over 7 bases. J gave up 2 bases and V 3 bases, and 8 bases lay outside the gene matches. The CDR3 has 16 residues. Germline values: CDR1 SEHNR, CDR2 FQNEAQ (reference sequence). This CDR3 is CASSLPAGFATDTQYF. In DNA form, the CDR3 reads TGTGCCAGCAGCTTGCCAGCGGGGTTCGCCACAGATACGCAGTATTTT.

This clonotype was observed a handful of times. V gene TRBV24-1 combines with J gene TRBJ2-2, with 9 bases matching TRBD2. J lost 7 bases, V lost 5 bases, and 10 bases had no gene match. The CDR3 is made up of 16 amino acids. Germline lookup yields CDR1 KGHDR and CDR2 SFDVKD. CDR3 loop: CATSVSLTSGYGELFF. The CDR3 nucleotides read TGTGCCACCAGTGTCTCTCTGACTAGCGGCTACGGGGAGCTGTTTTTT.

V and J are TRBV11-2 and TRBJ2-3; D is undetermined. In germline, CDR1 is SGHAT, CDR2 FQNNGV. The V gene lost 0 bases and the J gene lost 4 bases, with 5 bases spanning the gap. This CDR3 has 13 amino acids. CDR3 nucleotide sequence: TGTGCCAGCAGCTTAGATATTGCAGATACGCAGTATTTT. Translated, it gives CASSLDIADTQYF.

The chain uses TRBV9 and TRBJ2-3; D may correspond to TRBD1 or TRBD2 (5 bases each). The germline CDR1 and CDR2 sequences are SGDLS and YYNGEE. This CDR3 contains 14 residues. Trimming shortened V by 3 bases and J by 6 bases, and 14 bases separated the two germline ends. Here the CDR3 reads CASSDRDPSDTQYF. As DNA, the CDR3 is TGTGCCAGCAGCGATAGGGACCCCAGCGATACGCAGTATTTT.

The rearrangement joins TRBV7-2 to TRBJ2-7; 9 bases map to TRBD1. The V gene's germline CDR1 is SGHTA and CDR2 FQGNSA. The CDR3 has 15 amino acids. V trimming: 4 bases; J trimming: 3 bases; junction bases outside the gene matches: 7. The CDR3 sequence is CASSSWGQGIYEQYF. CDR3 DNA: TGTGCCAGCAGCTCCTGGGGACAGGGTATCTACGAGCAGTACTTC.

The chain has TRBV29-1 and TRBJ2-7, with D perhaps TRBD2 (5 bases). With 3 bases removed from V and 5 bases from J, the gap between germline ends came to 14 bases. Per the germline V gene, CDR1 is SQVTM and CDR2 is ANQGSEA. This CDR3 contains 13 residues. The CDR3 coding sequence is TGCAGCGTTGAGGTGCCTAGCCTGAACGAGCAGTACTTC. Residues: CSVEVPSLNEQYF.

This sequence joins TRBV20-1 and TRBJ1-2; TRBD1 aligns across 9 bases. J lost 8 bases, V lost 5 bases, and 15 bases had no gene match. The germline V gene has CDR1 DFQATT and CDR2 SNEGSKA (reference sequence). The CDR3 length is 15 residues. The CDR3 coding sequence is TGCAGTGCTCCCGCCGGGACAGGGTTGGTTTTCGGCTACACCTTC. It specifies CSAPAGTGLVFGYTF.

The chain recombines TRBV20-1 with TRBJ2-1, with D possibly being TRBD1 (6 bases). Per the germline V gene, CDR1 is DFQATT and CDR2 is SNEGSKA (reference sequence). This CDR3 contains 14 residues. CDR3 sequence (DNA): TGCAGCACCAAAAGGGGGATGGGGTACAATGAGCAGTTCTTC. Translated: CSTKRGMGYNEQFF.

The chain employs TRBV25-1 and TRBJ2-1; no clear D. The V end was cut by 4 bases, the J end by 4 bases, with 5 bases between. CDR1 is MGHDK, CDR2 SYGVNS, per germline. This CDR3 contains 12 residues. The CDR3 loop is CASSVRYNEQFF. The DNA of the CDR3 is TGTGCCAGCAGTGTTCGTTACAATGAGCAGTTCTTC.

This clonotype occurred a few times. This chain connects TRBV2 to TRBJ2-1; 7 nucleotides align to TRBD2. This CDR3 has 15 amino acids. Unmatched junction bases numbered 13, after V lost 7 bases and J lost 7 bases. Germline lookup yields CDR1 SNHLY and CDR2 FYNNEI. The CDR3, as DNA: TGTGCCAGCATTAGACTAGCCCGTGGCGTGAATGAGCAGTTCTTC. Protein sequence: CASIRLARGVNEQFF.

CDR3 nucleotides: TGCGCCAGCAGCCCAGTAGCGGGAGTAGCGGAGCTGTTTTTT. Translated: CASSPVAGVAELFF. J is TRBJ2-2 and V is TRBV4-3, with 9 nucleotides matching TRBD2. The germline V gene has CDR1 LGHNA and CDR2 YSLEER. This CDR3 region has 14 residues. V lost 4 bases and J lost 10; bases outside the gene matches: 7.

V is TRBV4-2 and J is TRBJ2-3, with 13 bases that match TRBD2. This CDR3 comprises 17 residues. Germline loops: CDR1 LGHNA, CDR2 YNFKEQ. The ends lost 1 base at V and 6 bases at J; junction bases unmatched: 7. CDR3 DNA sequence: TGTGCCAGCAGCCAAGCCCCACCGGGACTAGCGGGGGATACGCAGTATTTT. It translates to CASSQAPPGLAGDTQYF.

The chain joins TRBV20-1 to TRBJ1-5, with unresolved D. The CDR3 sequence is 14 residues long. The ends were cut back, 2 bases at V and 0 bases at J, with 8 bases in the middle. From germline, CDR1 is DFQATT and CDR2 SNEGSKA (reference sequence). CDR3: CSARRQVSNQPQHF. DNA of the CDR3: TGCAGTGCTAGAAGGCAGGTTAGCAATCAGCCCCAGCATTTT.